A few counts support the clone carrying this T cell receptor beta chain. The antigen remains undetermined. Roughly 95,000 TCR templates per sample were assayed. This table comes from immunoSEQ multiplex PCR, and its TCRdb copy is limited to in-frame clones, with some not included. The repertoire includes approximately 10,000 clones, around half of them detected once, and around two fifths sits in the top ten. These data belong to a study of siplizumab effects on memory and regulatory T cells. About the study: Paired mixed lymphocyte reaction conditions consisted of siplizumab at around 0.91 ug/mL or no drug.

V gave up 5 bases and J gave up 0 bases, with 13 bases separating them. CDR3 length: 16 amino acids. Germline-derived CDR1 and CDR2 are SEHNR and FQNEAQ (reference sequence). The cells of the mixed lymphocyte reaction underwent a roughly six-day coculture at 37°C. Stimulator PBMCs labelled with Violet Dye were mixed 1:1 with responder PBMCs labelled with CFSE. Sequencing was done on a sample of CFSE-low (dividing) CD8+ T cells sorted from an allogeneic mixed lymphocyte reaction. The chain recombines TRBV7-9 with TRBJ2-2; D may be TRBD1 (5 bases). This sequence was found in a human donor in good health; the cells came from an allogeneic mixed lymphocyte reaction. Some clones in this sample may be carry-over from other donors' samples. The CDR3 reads CASSPPTVANTGELFF. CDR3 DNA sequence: TGTGCCAGCAGCCCACCGACAGTAGCGAACACCGGGGAGCTGTTTTTT.